Listed here is a single TCR beta chain. The CDR3 covers 13 residues. Trimming removed 2 bases at V and 6 bases at J, with 10 bases between. The germline CDR1 and CDR2 sequences are SEHNR and FQNEAQ (reference sequence). The sample originates from a study of blood T cell repertoires in COVID-19. Across the whole study: Researchers got acute and convalescent COVID-19 samples from the United States, Italy and Spain. Sample material is recorded as cDNA or gDNA derived from T cells, B-cell-depleted T cells, or PBMCs.

Study processing details: By means of reference gene primer amplification, nucleated cell counts were estimated. TCRdb's copy holds only in-frame clones and misses some; the assay was immunoSEQ multiplex PCR. V and J calls and clone size are given by that table; D and trimming were obtained from the DNA. The data hold approximately 300,000 clones, with around 83% observed a single time. The chain joins TRBV7-9 to TRBJ1-1, with D possibly being TRBD1 (6 bases). Sequencing was done on a sample of peripheral blood. The TCR sequence derives from a woman between 45 and 65 years old with acute or convalescent COVID-19. The CDR3 sequence is CASSLSGVAEAFF. In DNA form, the CDR3 reads TGTGCCAGCAGCTTATCAGGGGTCGCTGAAGCTTTCTTT.